The next 3 T cell receptor beta chains were all read from a single sample in a study of cytotoxic CD8 clonotypes in ibrutinib-treated CLL. Repertoires were generated with immunoSEQ multiplex PCR, while TCRdb's copy carries only in-frame clones and drops some. The sample includes 150,000 to 200,000 clones, roughly 90% seen only once; the top ten take around 3.1%. Here the sequenced sample was PBMCs, taken at disease progression, from a patient treated with ibrutinib. Source of these receptors: a human donor with chronic lymphocytic leukemia.

The chain recombines TRBV13 with TRBJ2-1; a possible D gene is TRBD2 (6 bases). Germline CDR1 reads PRHDT; CDR2 reads FYEKMQ (reference sequence). V lost 6 bases and J 4 bases, leaving 13 bases between the germline ends. The CDR3 loop spans 14 amino acids. CDR3 DNA sequence: TGTGCCAGCAGATTCGGGGGTCTATACAATGAGCAGTTCTTC. Translation: CASRFGGLYNEQFF.

The genes are TRBV28 and TRBJ2-2; 7 bases are a match to TRBD1. This CDR3 region has 15 residues. From germline, CDR1 is MDHEN and CDR2 SYDVKM. V gave up 4 bases and J gave up 0 bases; unmatched junction bases: 2. CDR3 coding DNA: TGTGCCAGCAGTTCCGGGACAGCGAACACCGGGGAGCTGTTTTTT. Protein sequence: CASSSGTANTGELFF.

This chain connects TRBV14 to TRBJ1-1, with 7 bases aligning to TRBD1. CDR1 is SGHDN and CDR2 is FVKESK in the germline V gene. There are 15 residues in the CDR3. After removal of 4 bases from V and 7 bases from J, the junction contained 12 bases not matched to a gene. This CDR3 reads CASSRTGTALSEAFF. The CDR3 DNA is TGTGCCAGCAGCCGGACCGGGACAGCGTTAAGTGAAGCTTTCTTT. Together with reference TRBV14 and TRBJ1-1, the CDR3 gives the full variable domain: EAGVTQFPSHSVIEKGQTVTLRCDPISGHDNLYWYRRVMGKEIKFLLHFVKESKQDESGMPNNRFLAERTGGTYSTLKVQPAELEDSGVYFCASSRTGTALSEAFFGQGTRLTVV.